This T cell receptor beta chain was recorded in a study of T cell responses to AZD1222 COVID-19 vaccine. Study outcomes and limitations: Every sample of the repertoires postdated the peak T cell response. Vaccine-associated CD4 TCRs ranged over spike, dominating at 160-218 and 743-854. Clonal diversity was possibly underestimated, and the donors were mostly white British, with more females.

Second-dose intervals near 4 or 12 weeks were combined. Assay used: immunoSEQ multiplex PCR; TCRdb lists only in-frame clones, some missing. The sample has about 140,000 clones, more than 85% seen once. On this clone itself: What it recognizes is unknown.

The receptor's source is an adult who received the AZD1222 COVID-19 vaccine. The source was peripheral blood, collected 28 days after the second AZD1222 dose.

The chain's CDR3 is CASRREDREAFF. CDR3 bases: TGTGCCAGCAGAAGGGAGGACAGGGAGGCTTTCTTT. The chain uses TRBV6-6 and TRBJ1-1, with 8 bases fitting TRBD1. Trimming at V came to 6 bases and at J to 11 bases, leaving 8 bases not matched to a gene. There are 12 residues in the CDR3. The germline CDR1 and CDR2 sequences are MNHNY and SVGAGI (reference sequence).